These T cell receptor beta chains were read from a single sample in a study of blood T cell repertoires in COVID-19. Only in-frame clones appear in the TCRdb table, and some are missing; sequencing was by immunoSEQ multiplex PCR. The sample carries roughly 500,000 clones, roughly 85% recorded once. Sequenced sample: peripheral blood. These receptors were collected from a human donor in a cohort sampled during active COVID-19. Both conserved end residues are part of each CDR3. The D gene is left open where the match is weak. Some rows have no size entry. The others give once, few or many, or a class for an expanded clone.

j_call,v_call,cdr3_length,clone_size,d_call,cdr3_aa,cdr3_nt
TRBJ1-1,TRBV10-1,15,NA,NA,CASSESSAWNTEAFF,TGCGCCAGCAGTGAGTCGAGTGCTTGGAACACTGAAGCTTTCTTT
TRBJ2-6,TRBV24-1,19,NA,TRBD1,CATSKGSGQGVSGANVLTF,TGTGCCACCAGTAAAGGTTCAGGACAGGGGGTATCTGGGGCCAACGTCCTGACTTTC
TRBJ2-2,TRBV21-1,15,NA,NA,CASSRAGSNTGELFF,TGTGCCAGCAGCAGGGCAGGGTCGAACACCGGGGAGCTGTTTTTT
TRBJ1-5,TRBV24-1,13,NA,NA,CATSDTGNQPQHF,TGTGCCACCAGTGATACAGGGAACCAGCCCCAGCATTTT
TRBJ1-2,TRBV20-1,11,once,TRBD1,CSAGTGSVYTF,TGCAGTGCCGGGACAGGGTCGGTCTACACCTTC
TRBJ1-2,TRBV7-9,13,NA,NA,CASSFTGFPDYTF,TGTGCCAGCAGCTTCACAGGGTTTCCCGACTACACCTTC
TRBJ2-5,TRBV2,13,NA,NA,CASHRSGQETQYF,TGTGCCAGCCATAGAAGCGGACAAGAGACCCAGTACTTC
TRBJ2-7,TRBV29-1,14,NA,TRBD1,CSATGTGLNYEQYF,TGCAGCGCTACCGGGACAGGTCTTAACTACGAGCAGTACTTC
TRBJ1-4,TRBV30,14,NA,TRBD1,CACYPQGAGEKLFF,TGTGCCTGTTACCCGCAGGGGGCCGGAGAAAAACTGTTTTTT
TRBJ2-7,TRBV19,15,NA,TRBD1,CASSIPGQGVYEQYF,TGTGCCAGTAGTATCCCGGGGCAGGGGGTCTACGAGCAGTACTTC
TRBJ2-2,TRBV7-2,16,NA,NA,CASSNLRQGKAGELFF,TGTGCCAGCAGCAATCTCCGGCAGGGAAAGGCCGGGGAGCTGTTTTTT
TRBJ1-2,TRBV7-8,17,NA,NA,CASSPEPGLRAYYGYTF,TGTGCCAGCAGTCCGGAACCTGGGTTGAGGGCCTACTATGGCTACACCTTC
TRBJ2-1,TRBV6-2/TRBV6-3,16,NA,TRBD1,CASSYRGTGGSNEQFF,TGTGCCAGCAGTTACCGAGGGACAGGGGGCTCCAATGAGCAGTTCTTC
TRBJ2-7,TRBV2,14,NA,NA,CASRLGTPSYEQYF,TGTGCCAGCAGGTTAGGGACACCCTCCTACGAGCAGTACTTC
TRBJ2-1,TRBV7-8,16,once,TRBD1,CASSSARQGIYNEQFF,TGTGCCAGCAGCTCAGCTCGACAGGGCATCTACAATGAGCAGTTCTTC
TRBJ2-1,TRBV11-2,14,NA,NA,CASSPGTRYNEQFF,TGTGCCAGCAGCCCTGGGACTCGTTACAATGAGCAGTTCTTC
TRBJ1-2,TRBV28,16,few,TRBD1,CASSLGQGPSYYGYTF,TGTGCCAGCAGTTTAGGACAGGGGCCTTCCTACTATGGCTACACCTTC
TRBJ1-4,TRBV19,14,NA,TRBD1,CASKVRGSNEKLFF,TGTGCCAGTAAAGTCAGGGGGTCTAATGAAAAACTGTTTTTT
TRBJ2-7,TRBV27,11,once,TRBD2,CASSAGLAEYF,TGTGCCAGCAGTGCAGGACTAGCGGAGTACTTC
TRBJ1-2,TRBV12-3/TRBV12-4,13,NA,NA,CASSPDSLYGYTF,TGTGCCAGCAGTCCCGACAGTCTCTATGGCTACACCTTC
TRBJ2-7,TRBV4-3,17,NA,TRBD2,CASSQDLTRELYYEQYF,TGCGCCAGCAGCCAAGACTTAACGCGGGAGCTGTACTACGAGCAGTACTTC
TRBJ1-2,TRBV30,15,NA,NA,CAWRPSRGIHYGYTF,TGTGCCTGGAGACCTTCCCGGGGGATTCACTATGGCTACACCTTC
TRBJ2-2,TRBV5-1,15,NA,TRBD2,CASSLVAGAPGELFF,TGCGCCAGCAGCTTAGTAGCGGGAGCGCCCGGGGAGCTGTTTTTT
TRBJ2-3,TRBV20-1,13,NA,TRBD2,CSASEAGGDTQYF,TGCAGTGCTAGTGAAGCGGGGGGGGATACGCAGTATTTT
TRBJ2-2,TRBV6-2/TRBV6-3,15,once,TRBD1,CASSHRQGAIGELFF,TGTGCCAGCAGCCACCGACAGGGGGCTATCGGGGAGCTGTTTTTT
TRBJ2-1,TRBV5-5,15,NA,TRBD2,CASSLLGGRSDEQFF,TGTGCCAGCAGCTTGCTGGGCGGGAGGTCTGATGAGCAGTTCTTC
TRBJ1-6,TRBV7-9,14,NA,NA,CASSSEGVWSPLHF,TGTGCCAGCAGCTCCGAAGGGGTTTGGTCACCCCTCCACTTT
TRBJ1-1,TRBV7-8,16,few,NA,CASSPRWGVGNTEAFF,TGTGCCAGCAGCCCCCGGTGGGGGGTTGGGAACACTGAAGCTTTCTTT